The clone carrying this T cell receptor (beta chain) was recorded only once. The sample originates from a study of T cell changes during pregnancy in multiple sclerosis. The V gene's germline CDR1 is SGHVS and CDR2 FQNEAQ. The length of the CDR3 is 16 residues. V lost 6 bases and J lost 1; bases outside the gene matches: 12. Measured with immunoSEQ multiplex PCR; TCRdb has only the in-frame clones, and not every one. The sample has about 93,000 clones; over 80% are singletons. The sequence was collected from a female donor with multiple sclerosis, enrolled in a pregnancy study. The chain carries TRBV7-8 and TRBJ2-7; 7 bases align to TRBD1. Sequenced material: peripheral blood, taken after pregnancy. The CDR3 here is CASRQTGPSKSYEQYF. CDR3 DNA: TGTGCCAGCAGGCAGACAGGGCCTTCGAAATCCTACGAGCAGTACTTC.